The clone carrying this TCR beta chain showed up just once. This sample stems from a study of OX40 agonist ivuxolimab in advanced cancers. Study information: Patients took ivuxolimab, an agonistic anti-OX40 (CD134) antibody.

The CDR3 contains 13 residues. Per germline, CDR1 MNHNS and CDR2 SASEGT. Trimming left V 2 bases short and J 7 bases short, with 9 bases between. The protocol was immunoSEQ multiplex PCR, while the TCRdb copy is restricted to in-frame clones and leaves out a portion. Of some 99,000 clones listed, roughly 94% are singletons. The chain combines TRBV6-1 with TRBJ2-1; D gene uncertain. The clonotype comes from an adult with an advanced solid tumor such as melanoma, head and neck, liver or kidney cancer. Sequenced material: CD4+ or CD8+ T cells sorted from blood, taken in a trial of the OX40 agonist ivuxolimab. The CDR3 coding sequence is TGTGCCAGCAGTGAACCCGGGTGGAATGAGCAGTTCTTC. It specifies CASSEPGWNEQFF.